This note documents a single T cell receptor beta chain sequence. The antigen remains undetermined. One junction end disagrees with the germline gene, perhaps due to a read error. Per germline, CDR1 SEHNR and CDR2 FQNEAQ (reference sequence). This CDR3 spans 12 amino acids. The data derive from a study of cytomegalovirus exposure and HLA in healthy donors. On the study more broadly: Around 85 million unique TCR sequences came from HLA-typed donors in an early release.

PCR was performed using 60 Vbeta and 13 Jbeta primers. Libraries were prepared by immunoSEQ multiplex PCR; TCRdb keeps only in-frame clonotypes and omits some of them. Seen here are 250,000 to 300,000 clones, about nine tenths observed once, and the top ten hold about 1.5%. Findings of the study overall: Cytomegalovirus-associated status was assigned to approximately 160 TCR beta chains.

This chain joins TRBV7-9 and TRBJ2-7; D ambiguous. The sample was PBMCs. The TCR comes from a girl aged 2 to 9 in good health and CMV-seronegative. CDR3 DNA: TGTTCCAGCAGCTTCGGTGCTGACGAGCAGTACTTC. This codes for CSSSFGADEQYF.